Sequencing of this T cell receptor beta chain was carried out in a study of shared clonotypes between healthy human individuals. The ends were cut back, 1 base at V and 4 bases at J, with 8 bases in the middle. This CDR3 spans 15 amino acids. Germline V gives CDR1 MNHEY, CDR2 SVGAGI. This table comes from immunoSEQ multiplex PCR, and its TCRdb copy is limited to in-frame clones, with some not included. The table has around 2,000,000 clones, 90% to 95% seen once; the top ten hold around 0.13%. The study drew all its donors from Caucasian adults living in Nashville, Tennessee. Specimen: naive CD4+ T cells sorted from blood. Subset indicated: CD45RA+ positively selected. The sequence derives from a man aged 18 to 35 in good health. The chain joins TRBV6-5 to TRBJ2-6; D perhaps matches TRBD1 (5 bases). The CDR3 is CASSYLAGGANVLTF. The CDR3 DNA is TGTGCCAGCAGTTACTTAGCAGGGGGGGCCAACGTCCTGACTTTC.